The rows below give T cell receptor beta chains drawn from one sample of a study of PD-1 blockade in mismatch repair-deficient tumors. Sequencing was performed with immunoSEQ multiplex PCR; in TCRdb, only in-frame clones are kept and a portion is missing. The table lists under 95,000 clones, about 82% of them singletons. The sample was peripheral blood, taken 44 weeks after starting pembrolizumab. The receptors derive from an adult with mismatch repair-deficient cancer. Each CDR3 is given with its conserved first and last residue. The order of the fields is D gene, J gene, V gene, clone size, CDR3 DNA, CDR3 protein. D genes are given only for firm matches. Only part of the rows carry a size: once, few, many, or a class if the clone is expanded.

>TRBD2|TRBJ2-5|TRBV5-5|.
TGTGCCAGCAGCTTGGCCGCAGCGGGAGGGCCAGGAAGAGAGACCCAGTACTTC
CASSLAAAGGPGRETQYF
>.|TRBJ2-3|TRBV5-1|.
TGCGCCAGCAGCTTGGACGGGAGCCCCGCAGATACGCAGTATTTT
CASSLDGSPADTQYF
>TRBD2|TRBJ2-3|TRBV30|.
TGTGCCTGGAGCCCCGGGACTAGAGTGCGAGATACGCAGTATTTT
CAWSPGTRVRDTQYF
>.|TRBJ2-3|TRBV21-1|.
TGTGCCAGCAGCAATTTCATCGGGACTTCCCGGGGTCCAGATACGCAGTATTTT
CASSNFIGTSRGPDTQYF
>TRBD1|TRBJ2-2|TRBV4-2|.
TGTGCCAGCAGCCAACGACAGGGGGCGGTCACCGGGGAGCTGTTTTTT
CASSQRQGAVTGELFF
>TRBD2|TRBJ2-1|TRBV14|few
TGTGCCAGCAGCCAAGTTGGAAGCGGGAGTCTCCATGAGCAGTTCTTC
CASSQVGSGSLHEQFF
>TRBD1|TRBJ1-1|TRBV5-4|.
TGTGCCAGCAGCCAACAGGGGAAAACTGAAGCTTTCTTT
CASSQQGKTEAFF
>TRBD1|TRBJ1-3|TRBV4-2|.
TGTGCCAGCAGCTCCACAGGGGGAGCAGGGTATGGAAACACCATATATTTT
CASSSTGGAGYGNTIYF
>TRBD2|TRBJ2-5|TRBV5-4|.
TGTGCCAGCAGCCCCGGGGTGAGCGGGAGTGGAGAGACCCAGTACTTC
CASSPGVSGSGETQYF
>.|TRBJ2-2|TRBV19|.
TGTGCCAGTACACGCACCGGGGAGCTGTTTTTT
CASTRTGELFF
>TRBD2|TRBJ2-1|TRBV6-4|once
TGTGCCAGCAGTGACTCTAGCGGGAGCTTCTACAATGAGCAGTTCTTC
CASSDSSGSFYNEQFF
>.|TRBJ1-5|TRBV4-1|.
TGCGCCAGCAGCCTGGACAGTAGCAATCAGCCCCAGCATTTT
CASSLDSSNQPQHF
>.|TRBJ1-4|TRBV19|.
TGTGCCAGTAGTATAACACAGGTTAATGAAAAACTGTTTTTT
CASSITQVNEKLFF
>.|TRBJ2-3|TRBV21-1|.
TGTGCCAGCAGCAAAAGGTCCGGGACTGGGCTTCCAGATACGCAGTATTTT
CASSKRSGTGLPDTQYF
>.|TRBJ1-1|TRBV5-6|once
TGTGCCAGCAGCTCCCCGACAGAGAACACTGAAGCTTTCTTT
CASSSPTENTEAFF
>.|TRBJ1-2|TRBV28|.
TGTGCCAGCAGTCCTCGGGGGTTCTATGGCTACACCTTC
CASSPRGFYGYTF
>.|TRBJ1-1|TRBV18|.
TGTGCCAGCTCACGTGCAGAGAACACTGAAGCTTTCTTT
CASSRAENTEAFF
>.|TRBJ2-5|TRBV12-5|.
TGTGCTAGTGGTCCGCAAGAGACCCAGTACTTC
CASGPQETQYF
>.|TRBJ1-4|TRBV5-1|.
TGCGCCAGCAGCTTGACTCCCCCTGGGGGTACTAATGAAAAACTGTTTTTT
CASSLTPPGGTNEKLFF
>TRBD1|TRBJ1-2|TRBV19|few
TGTGCCAGTAGAGTGACAGGGATCACCTATGGCTACACCTTC
CASRVTGITYGYTF
>.|TRBJ2-2|TRBV28|.
TGTGCCAGCACCCTAGGACAGCGAGTCGCCGGGGAGCTGTTTTTT
CASTLGQRVAGELFF
>TRBD1|TRBJ2-1|TRBV12-5|once
TGTGCTAGTGGTTTGCCCAAGGGGGGACAGGGGGCCGATGAGCAGTTCTTC
CASGLPKGGQGADEQFF
>.|TRBJ1-3|TRBV19|.
TGTGCCAGTAGTATCCGAGAGTACTCTGGAAACACCATATATTTT
CASSIREYSGNTIYF
>TRBD1|TRBJ1-1|TRBV28|.
TGTGCCAGCAGTTTCCTAGTCCGGGACAGGGCGAACACTGAAGCTTTCTTT
CASSFLVRDRANTEAFF
>.|TRBJ1-1|TRBV7-3|.
TGTGCCAGCAGCCCAGGCTTGGGTGCTGAAGCTTTCTTT
CASSPGLGAEAFF
>.|TRBJ1-4|TRBV25-1|.
TGTGCCAGCAAATCCGGTTATGAAAAACTGTTTTTT
CASKSGYEKLFF
>TRBD2|TRBJ2-7|TRBV2|.
TGTGCCAGCAAAGTAGCGGGAGGGAGCTACGAGCAGTACTTC
CASKVAGGSYEQYF
>TRBD2|TRBJ2-1|TRBV11-2|.
TGTGCCAGCGGCGCTACTAGCGCCCCGGGGGATGAGCAGTTCTTC
CASGATSAPGDEQFF
>.|TRBJ2-2|TRBV9|.
TGTGCCAGCAGCTCCCCCGCGGCAGGGACCGGGTTAAAGTCCGGGGAGCTGTTTTTT
CASSSPAAGTGLKSGELFF
>.|TRBJ2-7|TRBV6-6|.
TGTGCCAGCAGTTCCCGAGCCCGGGGCGAGCAGTACTTC
CASSSRARGEQYF
>.|TRBJ2-2|TRBV6-6|.
TGTGCCTCTTCCAATGGCGGGGAGCTGTTTTTT
CASSNGGELFF
>TRBD1|TRBJ2-6|TRBV6-1|few
TGTGCCAGCAGGGACAGGGGAACTGGGGCCAACGTCCTGACTTTC
CASRDRGTGANVLTF
>TRBD1|TRBJ2-2|TRBV5-1|.
TGCGCCAGCACCGGGACAGGGGGGAACACCGGGGAGCTGTTTTTT
CASTGTGGNTGELFF
>.|TRBJ2-7|TRBV19|.
TGTGCCAGTAGTAGCACGTACGAGCAGTACTTC
CASSSTYEQYF
>.|TRBJ2-3|TRBV11-1|.
TGTGCCAGCAGCTTATTATCGGGTGGGAGTACAGATACGCAGTATTTT
CASSLLSGGSTDTQYF
>TRBD2|TRBJ2-1|TRBV7-3|.
TGTGCCAGCTCCCCCGGACTAGCGGGAGGGTCTTGGCAGTTCTTC
CASSPGLAGGSWQFF
>.|TRBJ1-5|TRBV6-5|.
TGTGCCACTCGGTTAACCGGCAATCAGCCCCAGCATTTT
CATRLTGNQPQHF
>TRBD1|TRBJ2-2|TRBV19|.
TGTGCCAGTAGGAAGACAGGGGGGTCCGGGGAGCTGTTTTTT
CASRKTGGSGELFF
>.|TRBJ1-2|TRBV28|.
TGTGCCAGCAGAGGGCAGGGCGGTTCTAACTATGGCTACACCTTC
CASRGQGGSNYGYTF
>.|TRBJ1-5|TRBV4-2|.
TGTGCCAGCAGCTTCCAGGGTGGGCCCCAGCATTTT
CASSFQGGPQHF
>.|TRBJ2-7|TRBV5-1|.
TGCGCCAGCAGCTTGGGAGTGTACGAGCAGTACTTC
CASSLGVYEQYF
>.|TRBJ2-7|TRBV6-1|.
TGTGCCGCACACTGGGGGTACGAGCAGTACTTC
CAAHWGYEQYF
>.|TRBJ2-2|TRBV5-6|.
TGTGCCAGCAAGACAGATATCAACACCGGGGAGCTGTTTTTT
CASKTDINTGELFF
>.|TRBJ1-2|TRBV4-1|.
TGCGCCAGCAGCCAAGAATGGACTTACGGAGACTATGGCTACACCTTC
CASSQEWTYGDYGYTF
>TRBD2|TRBJ2-5|TRBV6-5|.
TGTGCCAGCAGTTACACGTTCCGGGGGGGCGGGGAGACCCAGTACTTC
CASSYTFRGGGETQYF
>TRBD1|TRBJ1-3|TRBV19|.
TGTGCCAGTAGCCGACAGGGATCGGACGGAAACACCATATATTTT
CASSRQGSDGNTIYF
>TRBD1|TRBJ1-2|TRBV5-1|.
TGCGCCAGCAGCCCCGGGACAGGGGAAGGAGGCTACACCTTC
CASSPGTGEGGYTF
>.|TRBJ1-2|TRBV10-3|few
TGTGCCATCAATGGGGCCTGGGGCTACACCTTC
CAINGAWGYTF
>TRBD2|TRBJ2-1|TRBV18|.
TGTGCCAGCTCACCAGCTCTACTAGCGGGAGTCAATGAGCAGTTCTTC
CASSPALLAGVNEQFF
>.|TRBJ2-5|TRBV19|.
TGTGCCAGTAGTAACGGAGCTCGGGAGACCCAGTACTTC
CASSNGARETQYF
>.|TRBJ1-2|TRBV18|few
TGTGCCAGCTCACCTGCGGGACGGCCCTATGGCTACACCTTC
CASSPAGRPYGYTF
>.|TRBJ1-5|TRBV7-2|.
TGTGCCAGCAGCTTAGGTCCCAGGGCTTGGCAGCCCCAGCATTTT
CASSLGPRAWQPQHF
>TRBD2|TRBJ2-1|TRBV7-9|.
TGTGCCAGCAGCTTACGGGGGGGCAATGAGCAGTTCTTC
CASSLRGGNEQFF